This TCR beta chain originates from a study of cytomegalovirus exposure and HLA in healthy donors. Whole-study results and caveats: Previously analyzed data showed that most TCR beta V segments were productive at a frequency of about 87% or about 30%. Across HLA loci, a later analysis found differing TCR association rates, with DRB1 most and HLA-C fewest. The presence/absence work took it that sequencing depth was about the same across donors.

With regard to this clone: Its antigen remains unknown.

Researchers ran the PCR with 60 Vbeta and 13 Jbeta primers. As originally analysed: Roughly 11 million shared chains were among roughly 81 million unique TCR beta chains counted in a later analysis. Only in-frame clones appear in the TCRdb table, and some are missing; sequencing was by immunoSEQ multiplex PCR. That table supplies the V and J calls and clone size; D and trimming were determined from the DNA. The table records roughly 230,000 clones, about nine tenths of them present only once. This CDR3 spans 14 amino acids. V lost 2 bases to trimming and J lost 1 base, with 8 bases between them. Germline V gene sequence: CDR1 SGHTA, CDR2 FQGTGA.

The rearrangement uses TRBV7-3 and TRBJ1-1, with no clear D. This clonotype was sampled from a girl aged 2 to 9 in good health and CMV-seronegative. The sequencing sample was made of PBMCs. The CDR3 loop reads CASSLGGRNTEAFF. In DNA, the CDR3 is TGTGCCAGCAGCTTAGGAGGGCGGAACACTGAAGCTTTCTTT.